This T cell receptor (beta chain) stems from a study of cytomegalovirus exposure and HLA in healthy donors. Study conclusions and caveats: The listing of 150 to 200 TCR beta chains classed them as cytomegalovirus-associated. Cytomegalovirus status, reportedly, was diagnosed with high specificity and sensitivity by the classifier.

Details on this clone: As yet, its antigen is unknown.

Clones were sequenced by immunoSEQ multiplex PCR, and TCRdb holds only the in-frame ones, with some missing. The sample shows 95,000 to 150,000 clones, 70% to 90% of them seen only once. Germline V gene lookup returns CDR1 PRHDT and CDR2 FYEKMQ (reference sequence). Between the trimmed V and J ends, which lost 3 bases and 1 base, there was a span of 6 bases. CDR3 size: 13 residues. These donors were members of the roughly 120-subject validation cohort, a group separate from the approximately 670-subject first cohort. The clonotype was recovered from a woman between 18 and 30 years old in good health and CMV-seropositive. Sequencing used PBMCs. This chain links TRBV13 with TRBJ1-1; D gene ambiguous. The CDR3 reads CASSFTGNTEAFF. The CDR3 coding sequence is TGTGCCAGCAGCTTCACCGGGAACACTGAAGCTTTCTTT.